This TCR beta chain is drawn from a study of beta chain features in type 1 diabetes. Study-wide results and limits: Sequencing used cDNA, and cells with high TCR expression could therefore be over-represented.

Cell sorting via CD45RO/CCR7/CD25/CD127/CD95/CD27 was performed to obtain CD4+ naive, central memory, regulatory and stem cell-like memory cells. Expressed TCRB transcripts got sequenced, as all isolated RNA was reverse transcribed. Produced via immunoSEQ multiplex PCR; TCRdb's table is partial and in-frame only. There are some 45,000 clones in the sample; about half occur only once, and over 2% lies in the top ten. Concerning this clone itself: Its antigen remains unknown.

The sequence was collected from a woman younger than 30 in good health. The source material was Tregs from blood.

CDR3 coding DNA: TGCAGCGTTGCGGGACTAGCGGGAACTAATGAGCAGTTCTTC. Its translation: CSVAGLAGTNEQFF. V gene TRBV29-1 combines with J gene TRBJ2-1; 13 positions match TRBD2. The CDR3 has 14 amino acids. The trim removed 4 bases at V and 7 bases at J, leaving 4 bases unmatched. In germline, CDR1 is SQVTM, CDR2 ANQGSEA.